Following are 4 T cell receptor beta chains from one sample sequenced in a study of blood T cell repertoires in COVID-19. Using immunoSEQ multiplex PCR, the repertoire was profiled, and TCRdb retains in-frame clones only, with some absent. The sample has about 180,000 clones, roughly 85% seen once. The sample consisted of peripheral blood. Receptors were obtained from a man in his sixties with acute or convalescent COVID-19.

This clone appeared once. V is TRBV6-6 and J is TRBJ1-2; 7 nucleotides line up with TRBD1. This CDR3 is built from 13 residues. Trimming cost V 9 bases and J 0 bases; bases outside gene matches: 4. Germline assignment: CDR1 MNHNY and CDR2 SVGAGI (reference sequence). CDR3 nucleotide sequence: TGTGCCAGTGATACAGGGGCTAACTATGGCTACACCTTC. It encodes CASDTGANYGYTF.

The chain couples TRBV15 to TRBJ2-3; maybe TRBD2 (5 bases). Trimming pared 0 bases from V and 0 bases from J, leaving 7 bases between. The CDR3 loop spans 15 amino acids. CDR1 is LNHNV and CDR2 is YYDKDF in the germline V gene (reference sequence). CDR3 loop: CATSRERASTDTQYF. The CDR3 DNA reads TGTGCCACCAGCAGAGAGAGGGCGAGCACAGATACGCAGTATTTT.

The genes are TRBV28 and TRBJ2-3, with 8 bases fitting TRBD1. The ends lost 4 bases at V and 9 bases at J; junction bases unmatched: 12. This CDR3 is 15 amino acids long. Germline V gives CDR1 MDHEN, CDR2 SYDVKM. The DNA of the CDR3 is TGTGCCAGCAGTTCCCCCGGACAGGGACCAAGGACGCAGTATTTT. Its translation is CASSSPGQGPRTQYF.

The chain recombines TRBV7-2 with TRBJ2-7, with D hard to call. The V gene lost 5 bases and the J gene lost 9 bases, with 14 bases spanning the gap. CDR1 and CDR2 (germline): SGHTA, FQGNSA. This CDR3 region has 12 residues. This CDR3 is CASSPGGRRQYF. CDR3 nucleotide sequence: TGTGCCAGCAGCCCCGGTGGCAGGCGGCAGTACTTC. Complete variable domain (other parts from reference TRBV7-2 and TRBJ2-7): GAGVSQSPSNKVTEKGKDVELRCDPISGHTALYWYRQSLGQGLEFLIYFQGNSAPDKSGLPSDRFSAERTGGSVSTLTIQRTQQEDSAVYLCASSPGGRRQYFGPGTRLTVT.